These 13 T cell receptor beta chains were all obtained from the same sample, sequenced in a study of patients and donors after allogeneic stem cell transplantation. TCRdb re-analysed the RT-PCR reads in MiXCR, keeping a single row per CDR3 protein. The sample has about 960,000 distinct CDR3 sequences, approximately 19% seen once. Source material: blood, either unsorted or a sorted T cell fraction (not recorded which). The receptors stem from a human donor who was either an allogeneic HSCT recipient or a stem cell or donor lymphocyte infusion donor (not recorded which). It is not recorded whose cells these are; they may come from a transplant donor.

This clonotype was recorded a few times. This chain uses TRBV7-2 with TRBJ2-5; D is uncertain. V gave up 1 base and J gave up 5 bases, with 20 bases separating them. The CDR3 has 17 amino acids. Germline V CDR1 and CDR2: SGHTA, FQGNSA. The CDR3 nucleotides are TGTGCCAGCAGCTTAGGCCCCGCAAAAAGTTGGTTGGAGACCCAGTACTTC. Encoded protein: CASSLGPAKSWLETQYF.

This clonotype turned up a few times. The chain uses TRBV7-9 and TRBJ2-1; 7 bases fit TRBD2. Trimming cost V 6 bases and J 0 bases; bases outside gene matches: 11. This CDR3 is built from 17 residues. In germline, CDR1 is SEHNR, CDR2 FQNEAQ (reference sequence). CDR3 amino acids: CASSSAGTTDSYNEQFF. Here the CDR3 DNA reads TGTGCCAGCAGTTCGGCCGGGACTACCGACTCCTACAATGAGCAGTTCTTC.

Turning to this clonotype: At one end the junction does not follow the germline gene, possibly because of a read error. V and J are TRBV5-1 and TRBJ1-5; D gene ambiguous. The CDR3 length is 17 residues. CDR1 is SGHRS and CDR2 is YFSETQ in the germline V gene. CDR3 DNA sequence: TGCGCCAGCAGTTTGGGAGGAGGAAACCTTGGGAATCAGCCCCAGCATTTT. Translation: CASSLGGGNLGNQPQHF.

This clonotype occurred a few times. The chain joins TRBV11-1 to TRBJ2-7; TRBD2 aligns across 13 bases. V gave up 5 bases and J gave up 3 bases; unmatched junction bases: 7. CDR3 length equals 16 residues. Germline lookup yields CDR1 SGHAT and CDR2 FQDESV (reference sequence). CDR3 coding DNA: TGTGCCAGCAGCCGGACTAGCGGGAGCCACGTCTACGAGCAGTACTTC. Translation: CASSRTSGSHVYEQYF. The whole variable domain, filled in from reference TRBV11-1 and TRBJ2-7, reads EAEVAQSPRYKITEKSQAVAFWCDPISGHATLYWYRQILGQGPELLVQFQDESVVDDSQLPKDRFSAERLKGVDSTLKIQPAELGDSAMYLCASSRTSGSHVYEQYFGPGTRLTVT.

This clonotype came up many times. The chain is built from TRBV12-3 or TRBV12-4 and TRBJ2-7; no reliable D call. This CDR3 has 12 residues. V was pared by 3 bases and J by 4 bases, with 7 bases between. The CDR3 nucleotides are TGTGCCAGCAGTTTTTATACTTACGAGCAGTACTTC. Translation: CASSFYTYEQYF.

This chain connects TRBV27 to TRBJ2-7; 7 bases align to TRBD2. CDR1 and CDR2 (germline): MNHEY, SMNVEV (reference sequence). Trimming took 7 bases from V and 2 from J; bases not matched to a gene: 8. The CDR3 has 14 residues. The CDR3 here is CASITGTTAYEQYF. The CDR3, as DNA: TGTGCCAGCATTACCGGGACTACCGCCTACGAGCAGTACTTC.

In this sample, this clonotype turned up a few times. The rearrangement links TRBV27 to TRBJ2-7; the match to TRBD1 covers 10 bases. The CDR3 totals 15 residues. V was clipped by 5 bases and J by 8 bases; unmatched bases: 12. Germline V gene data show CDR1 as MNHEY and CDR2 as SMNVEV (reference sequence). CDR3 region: CASSISSGQGGKQYF. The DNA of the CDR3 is TGTGCCAGCAGTATCTCGTCTGGACAGGGGGGAAAGCAGTACTTC.

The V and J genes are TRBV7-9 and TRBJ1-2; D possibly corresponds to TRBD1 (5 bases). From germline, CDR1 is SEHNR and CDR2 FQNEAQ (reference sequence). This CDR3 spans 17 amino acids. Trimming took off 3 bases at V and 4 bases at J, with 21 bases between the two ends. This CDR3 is CASSLNGGGGEVYGYTF. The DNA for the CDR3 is TGTGCCAGCAGCTTGAACGGGGGAGGAGGGGAGGTCTATGGCTACACCTTC.

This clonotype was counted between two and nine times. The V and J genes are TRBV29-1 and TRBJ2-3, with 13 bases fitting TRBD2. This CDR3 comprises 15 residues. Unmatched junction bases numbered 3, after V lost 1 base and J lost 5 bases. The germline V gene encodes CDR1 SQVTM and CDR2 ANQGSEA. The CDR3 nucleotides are TGCAGCGTTGAAGGGACTAGCGGGAGAGAAGATACGCAGTATTTT. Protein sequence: CSVEGTSGREDTQYF.

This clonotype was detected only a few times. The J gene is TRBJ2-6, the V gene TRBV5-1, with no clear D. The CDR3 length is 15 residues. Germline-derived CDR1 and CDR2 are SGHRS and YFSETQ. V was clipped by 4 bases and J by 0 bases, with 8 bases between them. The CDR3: CASSEVGSGANVLTF. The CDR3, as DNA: TGCGCCAGCAGCGAGGTCGGCTCTGGGGCCAACGTCCTGACTTTC.

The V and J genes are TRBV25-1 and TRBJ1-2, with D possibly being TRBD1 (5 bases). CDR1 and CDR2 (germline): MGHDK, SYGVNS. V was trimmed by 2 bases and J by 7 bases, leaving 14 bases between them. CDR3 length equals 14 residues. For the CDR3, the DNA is TGTGCCAGCAGTGAAAAGGGGAGGGTCTCTGGCTACACCTTC. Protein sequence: CASSEKGRVSGYTF.

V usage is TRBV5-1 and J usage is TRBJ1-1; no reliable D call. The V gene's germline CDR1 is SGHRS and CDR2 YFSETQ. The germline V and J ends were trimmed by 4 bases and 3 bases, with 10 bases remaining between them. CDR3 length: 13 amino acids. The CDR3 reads CASSQEEDTEAFF. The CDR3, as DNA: TGCGCCAGCAGCCAGGAGGAGGACACTGAAGCTTTCTTT.

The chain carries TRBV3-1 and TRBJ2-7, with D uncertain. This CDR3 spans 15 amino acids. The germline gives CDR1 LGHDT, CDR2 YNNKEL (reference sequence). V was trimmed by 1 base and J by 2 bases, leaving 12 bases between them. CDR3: CASSQAAEDPYEQYF. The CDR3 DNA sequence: TGTGCCAGCAGCCAAGCGGCGGAAGACCCCTACGAGCAGTACTTC.